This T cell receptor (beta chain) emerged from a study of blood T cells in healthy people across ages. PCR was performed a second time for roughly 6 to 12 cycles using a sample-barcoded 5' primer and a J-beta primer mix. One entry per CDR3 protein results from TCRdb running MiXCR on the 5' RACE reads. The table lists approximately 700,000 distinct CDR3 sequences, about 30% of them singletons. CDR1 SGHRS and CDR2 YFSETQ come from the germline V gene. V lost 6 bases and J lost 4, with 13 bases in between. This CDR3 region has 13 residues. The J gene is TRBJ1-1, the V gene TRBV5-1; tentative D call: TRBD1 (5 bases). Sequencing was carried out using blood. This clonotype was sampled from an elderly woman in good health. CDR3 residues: CASTIDSITEAFF. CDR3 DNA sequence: TGCGCCAGCACCATAGACAGTATCACTGAAGCTTTCTTT.